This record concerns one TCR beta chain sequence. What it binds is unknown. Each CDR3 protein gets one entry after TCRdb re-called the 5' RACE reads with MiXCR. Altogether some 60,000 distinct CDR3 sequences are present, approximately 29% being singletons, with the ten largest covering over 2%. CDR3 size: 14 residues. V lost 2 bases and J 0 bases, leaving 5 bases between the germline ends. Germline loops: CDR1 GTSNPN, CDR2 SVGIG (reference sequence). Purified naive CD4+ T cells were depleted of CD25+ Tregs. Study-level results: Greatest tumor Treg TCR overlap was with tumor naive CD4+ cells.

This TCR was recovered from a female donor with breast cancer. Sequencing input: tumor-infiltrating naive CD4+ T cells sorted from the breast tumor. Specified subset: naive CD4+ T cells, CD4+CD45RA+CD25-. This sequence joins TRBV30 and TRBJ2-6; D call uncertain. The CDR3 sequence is CAWSWDSGANVLTF. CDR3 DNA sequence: TGTGCCTGGAGTTGGGACTCTGGGGCCAACGTCCTGACTTTC.